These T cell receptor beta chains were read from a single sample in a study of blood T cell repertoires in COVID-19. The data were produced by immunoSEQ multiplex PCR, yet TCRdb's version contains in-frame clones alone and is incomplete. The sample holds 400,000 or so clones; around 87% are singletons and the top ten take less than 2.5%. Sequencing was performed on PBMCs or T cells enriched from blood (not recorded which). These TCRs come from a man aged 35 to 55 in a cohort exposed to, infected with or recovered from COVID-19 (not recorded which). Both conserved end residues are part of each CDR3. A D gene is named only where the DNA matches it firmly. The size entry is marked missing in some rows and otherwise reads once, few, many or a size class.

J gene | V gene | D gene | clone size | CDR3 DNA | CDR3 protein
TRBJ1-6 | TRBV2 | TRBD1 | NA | TGTGCCAGCAGTCTGGGACAGGTTCTTCGATCACCCCTCCACTTT | CASSLGQVLRSPLHF
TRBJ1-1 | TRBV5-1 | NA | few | TGCGCCAGCAGTTCTACCGCAGGGCACACTGAAGCTTTCTTT | CASSSTAGHTEAFF
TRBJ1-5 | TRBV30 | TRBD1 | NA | TGTGCCTGGAGTGTAGGACAGGAGATGAGTCAGCCCCAGCATTTT | CAWSVGQEMSQPQHF
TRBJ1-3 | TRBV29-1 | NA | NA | TGCAGCGTTGACCCCCAGGGTTCTGGAAACACCATATATTTT | CSVDPQGSGNTIYF
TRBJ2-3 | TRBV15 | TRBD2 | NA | TGTGCCACCAGCCCGGTTGGTCTAGCGGACCTCACAGATACGCAGTATTTT | CATSPVGLADLTDTQYF
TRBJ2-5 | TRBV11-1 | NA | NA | TGTGCCAGCAGCTTAGCGCGAGGACGTATGGAGGGGCAAGAGACCCAGTACTTC | CASSLARGRMEGQETQYF
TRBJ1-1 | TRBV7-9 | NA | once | TGTGCCGGGGCGAAACTGAACACTGAAGCTTTCTTT | CAGAKLNTEAFF
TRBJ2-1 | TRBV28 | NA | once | TGTGCCAGCAGTTTGGGAGCCTCCTACAATGAGCAGTTCTTC | CASSLGASYNEQFF
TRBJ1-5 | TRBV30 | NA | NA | TGTGCCTGGGAACAGGGTAAGGGTCAGCCCCAGCATTTT | CAWEQGKGQPQHF
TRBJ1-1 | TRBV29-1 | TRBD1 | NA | TGCAGCGTCGACCGACAGGGAAATGGAAACACTGAAGCTTTCTTT | CSVDRQGNGNTEAFF
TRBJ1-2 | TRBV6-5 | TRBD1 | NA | TGTGCCAGCAGAACTACACTGGACAGGGATGGCTACACCTTC | CASRTTLDRDGYTF
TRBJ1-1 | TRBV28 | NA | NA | TGTGCCAGCAGTTTACCCGAGGGCGCGGTATCCACTGAAGCTTTCTTT | CASSLPEGAVSTEAFF
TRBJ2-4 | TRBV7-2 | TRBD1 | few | TGTGCCAGCAGCTGGACAGGGGGCGGGATAAACATTCAGTACTTC | CASSWTGGGINIQYF
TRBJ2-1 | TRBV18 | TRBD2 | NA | TGTGCCAGCTCACCAGCAGCGGGAGGGCCCTACAATGAGCAGTTCTTC | CASSPAAGGPYNEQFF
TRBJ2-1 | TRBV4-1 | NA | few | TGCGCCAGCAGCCGAAGAGGGGACTCGGATGGCAATGAGCAGTTCTTC | CASSRRGDSDGNEQFF
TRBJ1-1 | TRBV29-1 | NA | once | TGCAGCGTTGGCAAAGCCACTGAAGCTTTCTTT | CSVGKATEAFF
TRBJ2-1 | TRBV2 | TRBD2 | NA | TGTGCCAGCAGTGCTTTTAGCGGGAGCAGGACTGAGCAGTTCTTC | CASSAFSGSRTEQFF
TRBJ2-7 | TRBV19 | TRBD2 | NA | TGTGCCAGTAGGACTAGCGGGGAGTCCTACGAGCAGTACTTC | CASRTSGESYEQYF
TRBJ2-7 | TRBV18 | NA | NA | TGTGCCAGCTCACGCGGGCGGGACAGCTTCTACGAGCAGTACTTC | CASSRGRDSFYEQYF
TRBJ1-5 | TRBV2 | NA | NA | TGTGCCAGCGCAGGCGGGTATAGGTCTTATAGCAATCAGCCCCAGCATTTT | CASAGGYRSYSNQPQHF
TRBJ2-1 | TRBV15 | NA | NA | TGTGCCACCAGCTCCAGGTGGGCCGGCAAAGTGCACAATGAGCAGTTCTTC | CATSSRWAGKVHNEQFF
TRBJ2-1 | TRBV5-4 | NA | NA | TGTGCCAGCAGCCAGGTAGGGGTCCCCACCCAAGAGCAGTTCTTC | CASSQVGVPTQEQFF
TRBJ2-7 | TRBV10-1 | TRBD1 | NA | TGCGCCAGCAGTGAGACAGGGGGGTCCTACGAGCAGTACTTC | CASSETGGSYEQYF
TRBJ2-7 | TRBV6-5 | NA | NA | TGTGCCAGCAGTTTCAGCTCCGGGACATTTTACGAGCAGTACTTC | CASSFSSGTFYEQYF
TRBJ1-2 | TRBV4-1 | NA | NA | TGCGCCAGCAGCCAAGAGGCCGGGGGATTTGGCTACACCTTC | CASSQEAGGFGYTF
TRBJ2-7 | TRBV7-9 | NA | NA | TGTGCCAGCAACCGGGACACCCCCGGTGAGCAGTACTTC | CASNRDTPGEQYF
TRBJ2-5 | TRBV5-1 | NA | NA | TGCGCCAGCAGCCCTCCAGGGTCCCAAGAGACCCAGTACTTC | CASSPPGSQETQYF
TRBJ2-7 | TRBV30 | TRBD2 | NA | TGTGCCTGGCTCTCGGGGGGTAGCGAGCAGTACTTC | CAWLSGGSEQYF
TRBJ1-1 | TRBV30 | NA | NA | TGTGCCTGGAGAGGGGGAAGTGTCACTGAAGCTTTCTTT | CAWRGGSVTEAFF
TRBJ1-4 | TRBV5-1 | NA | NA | TGCGCCAGCAGCTCTGGACAGCAGAATGAAAAACTGTTTTTT | CASSSGQQNEKLFF
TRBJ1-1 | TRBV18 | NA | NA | TGTGCCAGCTCACCACCGTTGGGAGGCCGATCTGAAGCTTTCTTT | CASSPPLGGRSEAFF
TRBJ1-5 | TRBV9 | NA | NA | TGTGCCAGCAGCGCTACGACAGGTAGCAATCAGCCCCAGCATTTT | CASSATTGSNQPQHF
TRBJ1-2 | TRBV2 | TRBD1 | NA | TGTGCCACCACCGGGACAGGGATTGGCTACACCTTC | CATTGTGIGYTF
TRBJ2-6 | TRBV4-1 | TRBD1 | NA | TGCGCCAGCAGCCGCATAACAGGGGCTGGGGCCAACGTCCTGACTTTC | CASSRITGAGANVLTF
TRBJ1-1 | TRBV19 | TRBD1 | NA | TGTGCCAGTAGTATGAAAGGCAGGGGGGCCCATAGGGGAAACACTGAAGCTTTCTTT | CASSMKGRGAHRGNTEAFF
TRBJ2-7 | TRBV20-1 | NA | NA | TGCAGTGCTAGTACAGGAGATCGATCCTCCTACGAGCAGTACTTC | CSASTGDRSSYEQYF
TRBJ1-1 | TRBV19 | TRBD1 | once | TGTGCCAGTAGTCCGACAGGGGGATTCACTGAAGCTTTCTTT | CASSPTGGFTEAFF
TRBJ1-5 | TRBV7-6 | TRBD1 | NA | TGTGCCAGCAGCTTAGAAAGCAGGGGGCGAAGCAATCAGCCCCAGCATTTT | CASSLESRGRSNQPQHF
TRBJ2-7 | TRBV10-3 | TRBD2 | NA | TGTGCCATCACCATACTAGCGGGAGAAGTCCGCGAGCAGTACTTC | CAITILAGEVREQYF
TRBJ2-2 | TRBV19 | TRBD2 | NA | TGTGCCAGTAGTATAGATCGGTTTAGCGGGCGGACCTTTACCGGGGAGCTGTTTTTT | CASSIDRFSGRTFTGELFF
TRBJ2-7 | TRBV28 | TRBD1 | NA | TGTGCCAGCAGTGTCCGGGACAGGGGACGTCGGGTTAGGTCCTACGAGCAGTACTTC | CASSVRDRGRRVRSYEQYF
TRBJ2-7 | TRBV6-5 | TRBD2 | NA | TGTGCCAGCAGAAATGCGGGGGTAAGCTCCTACGAGCAGTACTTC | CASRNAGVSSYEQYF
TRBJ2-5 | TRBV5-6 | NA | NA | TGTGCCAGCAGCCTAAGGGACTACCAAGAGACCCAGTACTTC | CASSLRDYQETQYF
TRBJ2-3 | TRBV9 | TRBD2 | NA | TGTGCCAGCAGCTCCGGGACTAGCGGGAGGGCCGTAGATACGCAGTATTTT | CASSSGTSGRAVDTQYF
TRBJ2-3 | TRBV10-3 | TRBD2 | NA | TGTGCCATCAGTAGGACTAGCGATAACACAGATACGCAGTATTTT | CAISRTSDNTDTQYF